Listed below are T cell receptor beta chains from one sample, sequenced in a study of blood T cell repertoires in COVID-19. Assay: immunoSEQ multiplex PCR; the TCRdb copy retains only in-frame clones and omits some. Of about 99,000 clones in the sample, 84% are singletons; the top ten hold approximately 13%. Sequenced input: peripheral blood. Source of these receptors: a human donor in a cohort sampled during active or convalescent COVID-19. CDR3s include the opening cysteine and the closing phenylalanine or tryptophan. Each record gives: CDR3 DNA, CDR3 protein, D gene, clone size, V gene, J gene. D genes are given only for firm matches. Clone size is not always given. Where it is, it says once, few, many or a class for expanded clones.

CDR3 DNA: TGTGCCAGCAGTGCGGACAGCCGACTAGCCAAAAACATTCAGTACTTC
CDR3 protein: CASSADSRLAKNIQYF
D gene: -
clone size: -
V gene: TRBV2
J gene: TRBJ2-4

CDR3 DNA: TGTGCCAGCAGCGCGGGAGTTAACCCTAGCACAGATACGCAGTATTTT
CDR3 protein: CASSAGVNPSTDTQYF
D gene: -
clone size: -
V gene: TRBV9
J gene: TRBJ2-3

CDR3 DNA: TGTGCCAGCAGTATTGGAAGGGGCGGTAATTCACCCCTCCACTTT
CDR3 protein: CASSIGRGGNSPLHF
D gene: -
clone size: -
V gene: TRBV7-2
J gene: TRBJ1-6

CDR3 DNA: TGCAGCGTTGAAGACAGAACTAATGAAAAACTGTTTTTT
CDR3 protein: CSVEDRTNEKLFF
D gene: -
clone size: -
V gene: TRBV29-1
J gene: TRBJ1-4

CDR3 DNA: TGTGCCAGTAGTGCAACTAGCGGCGGCACAGATACGCAGTATTTT
CDR3 protein: CASSATSGGTDTQYF
D gene: TRBD2
clone size: once
V gene: TRBV19
J gene: TRBJ2-3

CDR3 DNA: TGTGCCAGCAGCCAACAGAGGGGGACAGAAAATGAAAAACTGTTTTTT
CDR3 protein: CASSQQRGTENEKLFF
D gene: TRBD1
clone size: -
V gene: TRBV3-1/TRBV3-2
J gene: TRBJ1-4

CDR3 DNA: TGTGCCAGCAGCCAAGATTATACTAGCGGGGGGATGGATGAGCAGTTCTTC
CDR3 protein: CASSQDYTSGGMDEQFF
D gene: TRBD2
clone size: few
V gene: TRBV14
J gene: TRBJ2-1

CDR3 DNA: TGTGCCAGCAGCTTCCGACAGGGGCCGCAGTATTTT
CDR3 protein: CASSFRQGPQYF
D gene: TRBD1
clone size: -
V gene: TRBV7-3
J gene: TRBJ2-3

CDR3 DNA: TGTGCCAGCAGCTTTGCCACCGGGACAGGGAAAGGCTACACCTTC
CDR3 protein: CASSFATGTGKGYTF
D gene: TRBD1
clone size: -
V gene: TRBV7-9
J gene: TRBJ1-2

CDR3 DNA: TGTGCCAGCAGCTTAGGAAGGTGGGGGGGCGAGCAGTACTTC
CDR3 protein: CASSLGRWGGEQYF
D gene: TRBD2
clone size: once
V gene: TRBV11-2
J gene: TRBJ2-7

CDR3 DNA: TGCGCCAGCAGCTCGGGGGACCGACAGGAAGCTTTCTTT
CDR3 protein: CASSSGDRQEAFF
D gene: -
clone size: -
V gene: TRBV5-1
J gene: TRBJ1-1

CDR3 DNA: TGTGCCAGCAGCTTAAGGGGACAGGTGGGGAATGAGCAGTTCTTC
CDR3 protein: CASSLRGQVGNEQFF
D gene: TRBD1
clone size: -
V gene: TRBV11-2
J gene: TRBJ2-1

CDR3 DNA: TGTGCCACCAGTGATTCGGGACTAGCGGTATACAATGAGCAGTTCTTC
CDR3 protein: CATSDSGLAVYNEQFF
D gene: TRBD2
clone size: -
V gene: TRBV24-1
J gene: TRBJ2-1

CDR3 DNA: TGTGCCAGCAGGCGTCACTACGAGCAGTACTTC
CDR3 protein: CASRRHYEQYF
D gene: -
clone size: -
V gene: TRBV6-5
J gene: TRBJ2-7

CDR3 DNA: TGTGCCAGCAGTACCCGGCAGGGGCTTGGTCAGCCCCAGCATTTT
CDR3 protein: CASSTRQGLGQPQHF
D gene: -
clone size: once
V gene: TRBV6-2/TRBV6-3
J gene: TRBJ1-5

CDR3 DNA: TGTGCCAGCAGTGAAAGTGGGGGACAGGGGAACACCATATATTTT
CDR3 protein: CASSESGGQGNTIYF
D gene: TRBD1
clone size: -
V gene: TRBV6-1
J gene: TRBJ1-3

CDR3 DNA: TGTGCCAGCAGCCCCGGAGTCGGCGACACAGATACGCAGTATTTT
CDR3 protein: CASSPGVGDTDTQYF
D gene: -
clone size: few
V gene: TRBV11-3
J gene: TRBJ2-3

CDR3 DNA: TGCGCCAGCAGCTCGGTGCCCTATGTCGATTCACCCCTCCACTTT
CDR3 protein: CASSSVPYVDSPLHF
D gene: -
clone size: -
V gene: TRBV5-1
J gene: TRBJ1-6

CDR3 DNA: TGTGCCAGCTCACCGGAGGACAGGGAGGTGCAGTACTTC
CDR3 protein: CASSPEDREVQYF
D gene: TRBD1
clone size: -
V gene: TRBV18
J gene: TRBJ2-7

CDR3 DNA: TGTGCCAGCAGCTTCGTGGCAGGGGAAAGCTCACCCCTCCACTTT
CDR3 protein: CASSFVAGESSPLHF
D gene: -
clone size: -
V gene: TRBV7-2
J gene: TRBJ1-6

CDR3 DNA: TGTGCCAGCAGCGTGGACGGGGGTATAGGGACCGGGGAGCTGTTTTTT
CDR3 protein: CASSVDGGIGTGELFF
D gene: -
clone size: once
V gene: TRBV9
J gene: TRBJ2-2

CDR3 DNA: TGTGCCAGCAGGGCGGGACAGCTGAATAACTATGGCTACACCTTC
CDR3 protein: CASRAGQLNNYGYTF
D gene: TRBD1
clone size: -
V gene: TRBV2
J gene: TRBJ1-2

CDR3 DNA: TGTGCCAGCAGCGTGCACAGGGGAGGCTACACCTTC
CDR3 protein: CASSVHRGGYTF
D gene: TRBD1
clone size: few
V gene: TRBV9
J gene: TRBJ1-2

CDR3 DNA: TGTGCCACCAGCGGCGACAGGGGACTCTCCGAGCAGTACTTC
CDR3 protein: CATSGDRGLSEQYF
D gene: TRBD1
clone size: -
V gene: TRBV15
J gene: TRBJ2-7

CDR3 DNA: TGTGCCAGCATGGAGCTCGCGGGGACCATATATTTT
CDR3 protein: CASMELAGTIYF
D gene: -
clone size: -
V gene: TRBV5-5
J gene: TRBJ1-3

CDR3 DNA: TGTGCCAGCAGCTTAGCGTCAGGGCCAAATCAGCCCCAGCATTTT
CDR3 protein: CASSLASGPNQPQHF
D gene: -
clone size: few
V gene: TRBV7-2
J gene: TRBJ1-5

CDR3 DNA: TGCGCCAGCAGCTTGGCGGGACTAGCGGGGGGCAGTGATACGCAGTATTTT
CDR3 protein: CASSLAGLAGGSDTQYF
D gene: TRBD2
clone size: -
V gene: TRBV5-1
J gene: TRBJ2-3

CDR3 DNA: TGTGCCAGCAGCGCCGGGACAGGGAGCAACACCGGGGAGCTGTTTTTT
CDR3 protein: CASSAGTGSNTGELFF
D gene: TRBD1
clone size: -
V gene: TRBV9
J gene: TRBJ2-2

CDR3 DNA: TGTGCCAGCCGGAATCCCCCAGGAGAAAAACTGTTTTTT
CDR3 protein: CASRNPPGEKLFF
D gene: -
clone size: -
V gene: TRBV28
J gene: TRBJ1-4

CDR3 DNA: TGTGCCAGCAGCGAAACAGGGGTCACTGAAGCTTTCTTT
CDR3 protein: CASSETGVTEAFF
D gene: TRBD1
clone size: -
V gene: TRBV9
J gene: TRBJ1-1

CDR3 DNA: TGTGCCAGCAGGTCCCGAGGGGGTCAGCCCCAGCATTTT
CDR3 protein: CASRSRGGQPQHF
D gene: -
clone size: -
V gene: TRBV12-3/TRBV12-4
J gene: TRBJ1-5

CDR3 DNA: TGTGCCAGCAGCGTAGATGAGGGTATTGGCTACACCTTC
CDR3 protein: CASSVDEGIGYTF
D gene: -
clone size: -
V gene: TRBV9
J gene: TRBJ1-2

CDR3 DNA: TGTGCCAGCAGTCAACCGACAGACACAGATACGCAGTATTTT
CDR3 protein: CASSQPTDTDTQYF
D gene: -
clone size: -
V gene: TRBV6-5
J gene: TRBJ2-3

CDR3 DNA: TGTGCCAGCAGCACGGACAGGGGTGGTGGGCAGCCCCAGCATTTT
CDR3 protein: CASSTDRGGGQPQHF
D gene: TRBD1
clone size: -
V gene: TRBV11-2
J gene: TRBJ1-5

CDR3 DNA: TGTGCCAGCAGTTACTCGCAGGGTACCCACAATGAGCAGTTCTTC
CDR3 protein: CASSYSQGTHNEQFF
D gene: -
clone size: -
V gene: TRBV6-5
J gene: TRBJ2-1

CDR3 DNA: TGTGCCAGCGGGTTGAGGGGGCCGGGCACTGAAGCTTTCTTT
CDR3 protein: CASGLRGPGTEAFF
D gene: TRBD1
clone size: -
V gene: TRBV2
J gene: TRBJ1-1

CDR3 DNA: TGTGCTAGTGGTTTGGTATTGGGACAGTTCAATCAGCCCCAGCATTTT
CDR3 protein: CASGLVLGQFNQPQHF
D gene: TRBD1
clone size: -
V gene: TRBV12-5
J gene: TRBJ1-5

CDR3 DNA: TGTGCCAGCAGTACAGGGTATGGTGAAAAACTGTTTTTT
CDR3 protein: CASSTGYGEKLFF
D gene: -
clone size: -
V gene: TRBV2
J gene: TRBJ1-4

CDR3 DNA: TGTGCCAGCAGGGAAGGGGGTAGAGAGACCCAGTACTTC
CDR3 protein: CASREGGRETQYF
D gene: -
clone size: -
V gene: TRBV7-2
J gene: TRBJ2-5

CDR3 DNA: TGTGCCAGTAGTATAAGTCCAGGTTCCTCCCTTGGCACCTTC
CDR3 protein: CASSISPGSSLGTF
D gene: -
clone size: -
V gene: TRBV19
J gene: TRBJ1-2

CDR3 DNA: TGTGCCAGCTCCTCCGGGACAGTCTTCGATGGCTACACCTTC
CDR3 protein: CASSSGTVFDGYTF
D gene: TRBD1
clone size: -
V gene: TRBV11-1
J gene: TRBJ1-2

CDR3 DNA: TGCGCCAGCAGTCCCGGACTAGCGGGGGCTTCGGGAGAGACCCAGTACTTC
CDR3 protein: CASSPGLAGASGETQYF
D gene: TRBD2
clone size: -
V gene: TRBV10-2
J gene: TRBJ2-5

CDR3 DNA: TGTGCCAGCAGTTTAACCGGGACAGGGCGGGAAAAACTGTTTTTT
CDR3 protein: CASSLTGTGREKLFF
D gene: TRBD1
clone size: -
V gene: TRBV2
J gene: TRBJ1-4

CDR3 DNA: TGTGCCAGCAGCTTGGCCGGGGGGGGGAACACTGAAGCTTTCTTT
CDR3 protein: CASSLAGGGNTEAFF
D gene: -
clone size: -
V gene: TRBV5-4
J gene: TRBJ1-1

CDR3 DNA: TGTGCCATCAGGGGGGGACAGTTAATGAATGAGCAGTTCTTC
CDR3 protein: CAIRGGQLMNEQFF
D gene: -
clone size: -
V gene: TRBV10-3
J gene: TRBJ2-1

CDR3 DNA: TGTGCCAGCAGCGGACTAGCGGGGGCCGACAATGAGCAGTTCTTC
CDR3 protein: CASSGLAGADNEQFF
D gene: TRBD2
clone size: -
V gene: TRBV5-6
J gene: TRBJ2-1